A single sample gave rise to the 32 T cell receptor beta chains below, sequenced in a study of cytomegalovirus exposure and HLA in healthy donors. Primers included in the PCR were 60 Vbeta and 13 Jbeta primers. The data were produced by immunoSEQ multiplex PCR, yet TCRdb's version contains in-frame clones alone and is incomplete. The sample consists of about 130,000 clones, around 80% of them appearing once. Sequences were obtained from PBMCs. The receptors shown here come from a man aged 25-45 years in good health and CMV-seropositive.

This chain uses TRBV9 with TRBJ1-4; D is ambiguous. Trimming took off 4 bases at V and 0 bases at J, with 13 bases between the two ends. This CDR3 is built from 16 residues. The germline gives CDR1 SGDLS, CDR2 YYNGEE. The CDR3 nucleotides read TGTGCCAGCAGCCGGTTTGCAGGTGCAACTAATGAAAAACTGTTTTTT. This translates into CASSRFAGATNEKLFF.

Only one count was recorded for this clone. Other DNA sequences within the sample encode an identical CDR3. The rearrangement uses TRBV18 and TRBJ2-5, with 9 bases that match TRBD1. J gave up 5 bases and V 3 bases, and 4 bases lay outside the gene matches. Per the germline V gene, CDR1 is KGHSH and CDR2 is LQKENI. CDR3 length: 14 residues. The CDR3: CASSPTGGGETQYF. The CDR3 coding sequence is TGTGCCAGCTCACCGACAGGGGGGGGTGAGACCCAGTACTTC.

This chain connects TRBV2 to TRBJ2-7, with D possibly being TRBD1 (6 bases). The CDR3 is 14 amino acids. Germline V gives CDR1 SNHLY, CDR2 FYNNEI. The germline V and J ends were trimmed by 6 bases and 7 bases, with 19 bases remaining between them. The DNA of the CDR3 is TGTGCCAGCAGAGGGACATGGTTTGGAGCGGAGCAGTACTTC. Its protein product is CASRGTWFGAEQYF.

This chain connects TRBV18 to TRBJ2-7; TRBD2 aligns across 8 bases. V gave up 2 bases and J gave up 1 base; unmatched junction bases: 16. This CDR3 is built from 19 residues. Looked up from germline, CDR1 is KGHSH and CDR2 is LQKENI. The CDR3 DNA reads as TGTGCCAGCTCACCAAATAGCGGGGTGAGAGGTTCTGGGTCCTACGAGCAGTACTTC. Residues: CASSPNSGVRGSGSYEQYF.

The genes are TRBV5-1 and TRBJ2-7; 7 nucleotides align to TRBD2. V trimming: 0 bases; J trimming: 1 base; junction bases outside the gene matches: 7. Germline V gene data show CDR1 as SGHRS and CDR2 as YFSETQ. The CDR3 runs to 16 residues. The CDR3 DNA reads as TGCGCCAGCAGCTTGGAAGGTAGCGGGTTATCCTACGAGCAGTACTTC. Protein sequence: CASSLEGSGLSYEQYF.

The V call is TRBV7-9, the J call TRBJ2-7, with 9 nucleotides matching TRBD1. Germline V gene sequence: CDR1 SEHNR, CDR2 FQNEAQ (reference sequence). This CDR3 is 16 amino acids long. The trim removed 6 bases at V and 1 base at J, leaving 10 bases unmatched. In nucleotides, the CDR3 is TGTGCCAGCAGGGAAACAGGGGGCGCGGGGTCCTACGAGCAGTACTTC. Protein product: CASRETGGAGSYEQYF.

The V call is TRBV4-1, the J call TRBJ1-4; 7 bases map to TRBD1. CDR3 length: 15 amino acids. Germline CDR1 and CDR2: MGHRA and YSYEKL. The J segment lost 7 bases and the V segment lost 0 bases, leaving 5 bases of the junction unmatched. This chain's CDR3 is CASSQDDRVSEKLFF. The CDR3 region has the DNA TGCGCCAGCAGCCAAGATGACAGGGTGTCTGAAAAACTGTTTTTT.

The chain links TRBV30 to TRBJ1-3, with TRBD1 as a possible D gene (6 bases). CDR3 size: 13 residues. Between the trimmed V and J ends, which lost 4 bases and 3 bases, there was a span of 10 bases. Germline V lookup: CDR1 GTSNPN, CDR2 SVGIG (reference sequence). In nucleotides, the CDR3 is TGTGCCTGGACCGTACAGGGTGGAAACACCATATATTTT. Translated: CAWTVQGGNTIYF.

V usage is TRBV18 and J usage is TRBJ1-1; D is perhaps TRBD1 (5 bases). Germline-derived CDR1 and CDR2 are KGHSH and LQKENI. V shed 0 bases and J shed 3 bases, with 11 bases lying between them. The CDR3 contains 15 residues. The CDR3 region has the DNA TGTGCCAGCTCACCACCTGGGGCAGGGCACACTGAAGCTTTCTTT. Translating it yields CASSPPGAGHTEAFF.

This sequence joins TRBV10-1 and TRBJ1-1; D is possibly TRBD1 (5 bases). Germline CDR1 is WNHNN and CDR2 is SYGVQD (reference sequence). The CDR3 is made up of 13 amino acids. The V end lost 5 bases, the J end lost 1 base, and 8 bases lay between the germline ends. Here the CDR3 reads CASSRQTNTEAFF. CDR3 sequence (DNA): TGCGCCAGCAGTCGACAGACGAACACTGAAGCTTTCTTT.

As for this clone: The junction differs from germline at one of its ends, possibly a read error. The chain recombines TRBV11-2 with TRBJ2-5; the D is unclear. From germline, CDR1 is SGHAT and CDR2 FQNNGV. This CDR3 region has 15 residues. The CDR3 DNA follows: TGCGCCAGCAGCCAAGATATTTCTAGTACTGAGACCCAGTACTTC. Protein: CASSQDISSTETQYF.

The J gene is TRBJ2-1, the V gene TRBV29-1, with D possibly being TRBD1 (8 bases). Deletions cut 5 bases from V and 5 bases from J, with 16 bases between. Germline CDR1 SQVTM, CDR2 ANQGSEA. CDR3 length: 14 amino acids. The CDR3 reads CSVHGGTGNNEQFF. DNA for the CDR3: TGCAGCGTTCACGGGGGGACAGGAAACAATGAGCAGTTCTTC.

The V gene is TRBV10-1, the J gene TRBJ2-1, with 12 bases identical to TRBD2. The germline gives CDR1 WNHNN, CDR2 SYGVQD (reference sequence). Unmatched junction bases numbered 6, after V lost 2 bases and J lost 10 bases. This CDR3 has 15 amino acids. Here the CDR3 DNA reads TGCGCCAGCAGTGAGACTTCTAGCGGGAGGGTGGAGCAGTTCTTC. Translated, it gives CASSETSSGRVEQFF.

The genes are TRBV5-6 and TRBJ2-1; no clear D gene. CDR3 length: 12 amino acids. Germline assignment: CDR1 SGHDT and CDR2 YYEEEE. V shed 0 bases and J shed 5 bases, with 3 bases lying between them. CDR3 in amino acids: CASSLVNNEQFF. The CDR3 nucleotides are TGTGCCAGCAGCTTGGTAAACAATGAGCAGTTCTTC.

V gene TRBV15 combines with J gene TRBJ2-7, with D perhaps matching TRBD2 (5 bases). V gave up 1 base and J gave up 6 bases, with 19 bases separating them. CDR1 is LNHNV, CDR2 YYDKDF, per germline (reference sequence). The CDR3 runs to 16 residues. The CDR3 protein is CATSRGGQDVLGEQYF. Written as DNA, the CDR3 is TGTGCCACCAGCAGAGGCGGGCAGGACGTCTTGGGCGAGCAGTACTTC.

The chain carries TRBV19 and TRBJ1-5, with 10 positions matching TRBD1. The V and J ends lost 5 bases and 5 bases, in that order; junction bases with no gene match: 12. In germline, CDR1 is LNHDA, CDR2 SQIVND (reference sequence). The CDR3 has 17 amino acids. CDR3 amino acids: CASSVGTGVPGDQPQHF. The CDR3 DNA is TGTGCCAGTAGTGTCGGGACAGGGGTCCCTGGAGATCAGCCCCAGCATTTT.

The genes are TRBV27 and TRBJ1-4, with unresolved D. The CDR3 length is 15 residues. Trimming stripped 5 bases from V and 4 bases from J, with 14 bases between. Germline CDR1 MNHEY, CDR2 SMNVEV (reference sequence). CDR3 DNA sequence: TGTGCCAGCAGTCCTCAAGGACGGGATAATGAAAAACTGTTTTTT. Translating gives CASSPQGRDNEKLFF.

The V gene is TRBV6-5, the J gene TRBJ1-1, with D possibly matching TRBD1 (6 bases). Between the trimmed V and J ends, which lost 6 bases and 8 bases, there was a span of 22 bases. CDR1 is MNHEY, CDR2 SVGAGI, per germline. This CDR3 is built from 15 residues. CDR3 sequence reads: CASSAPGRGEGEAFF. CDR3 DNA: TGTGCCAGCAGCGCGCCTGGCAGGGGTGAGGGGGAAGCTTTCTTT.

The chain couples TRBV5-8 to TRBJ2-7; D is possibly TRBD1 (7 bases). The germline CDR1 and CDR2 sequences are SGHTS and YDEGEE. The CDR3 consists of 15 residues. V lost 5 bases to trimming and J lost 0 bases, with 15 bases between them. CDR3 sequence: CASRAGQQSSYEQYF. CDR3 sequence (DNA): TGTGCCAGCAGGGCGGGACAGCAAAGCTCCTACGAGCAGTACTTC. The full variable domain, with the rest looked up from reference TRBV5-8 and TRBJ2-7, is EAGVTQSPTHLIKTRGQQATLRCSPISGHTSVYWYQQALGLGLQFLLWYDEGEERNRGNFPPRFSGRQFPNYSSELNVNALELEDSALYLCASRAGQQSSYEQYFGPGTRLTVT.

This chain uses TRBV7-9 with TRBJ2-2, with D perhaps TRBD2 (5 bases). Per the germline V gene, CDR1 is SEHNR and CDR2 is FQNEAQ (reference sequence). The CDR3 is 16 amino acids. The V end lost 5 bases, the J end lost 1 base, and 14 bases lay between the germline ends. The CDR3 here is CASSPEGRKNTGELFF. In DNA form, the CDR3 reads TGTGCCAGCAGCCCCGAGGGCCGGAAGAACACCGGGGAGCTGTTTTTT.

The chain joins TRBV19 to TRBJ2-1; 11 positions match TRBD2. Trimming removed 7 bases from V and 8 bases from J; junction bases left unmatched: 4. The germline V gene encodes CDR1 LNHDA and CDR2 SQIVND (reference sequence). The CDR3 consists of 13 residues. This CDR3 is CASKVAGGDEQFF. The DNA of the CDR3 is TGTGCCAGTAAAGTAGCGGGAGGGGATGAGCAGTTCTTC.

The chain is built from TRBV7-9 and TRBJ2-7, with 7 nucleotides matching TRBD1. The CDR3 loop spans 14 amino acids. The V and J ends lost 4 bases and 2 bases, in that order; junction bases with no gene match: 5. Germline CDR1 SEHNR, CDR2 FQNEAQ (reference sequence). CDR3 protein: CASSSPTGPYEQYF. The CDR3 nucleotides read TGTGCCAGCAGCTCTCCGACAGGGCCCTACGAGCAGTACTTC.

V gene TRBV2 combines with J gene TRBJ2-7; D uncertain. Germline-derived CDR1 and CDR2 are SNHLY and FYNNEI. Trimming shortened V by 8 bases and J by 6 bases, and 20 bases separated the two germline ends. The CDR3 runs to 14 residues. The CDR3 DNA reads as TGTGCCAGCTTGGCCAGGTCGAGACCTGGCGAGCAGTACTTC. Translating gives CASLARSRPGEQYF.

This chain joins TRBV5-1 and TRBJ2-3; D is ambiguous. V lost 1 base and J lost 2, with 14 bases in between. This CDR3 region has 16 residues. Germline V gives CDR1 SGHRS, CDR2 YFSETQ. CDR3 coding DNA: TGCGCCAGCAGCTTGCGTTATTCGGGTTCCACAGATACGCAGTATTTT. This sequence encodes CASSLRYSGSTDTQYF.

The rearrangement uses TRBV6-4 and TRBJ2-2; 8 nucleotides match TRBD2. Germline values: CDR1 MRHNA, CDR2 SNTAGT. The CDR3 is 15 amino acids. V lost 4 bases, J lost 1 base, and 2 bases stayed unmatched. The CDR3 coding sequence is TGTGCCAGCAGTGCGCTAGCGGGGAACACCGGGGAGCTGTTTTTT. Protein sequence: CASSALAGNTGELFF.

The chain carries TRBV19 and TRBJ2-6; possibly TRBD2 for D (5 bases). The CDR3 spans 16 residues. V was shortened by 5 bases and J by 2 bases, with 13 bases between the two germline ends. Germline V gene lookup returns CDR1 LNHDA and CDR2 SQIVND (reference sequence). The CDR3 DNA follows: TGTGCCAGTAGTGTAAAGGGAGTCCCTGGGGCCAACGTCCTGACTTTC. Protein product: CASSVKGVPGANVLTF.

This chain connects TRBV4-3 to TRBJ2-7; TRBD2 might be the D (5 bases). CDR1 is LGHNA and CDR2 is YSLEER in the germline V gene. Trimming took 1 base from V and 1 from J, leaving 8 bases between them. The CDR3 spans 14 residues. The CDR3 loop is CASSQGRGSYEQYF. Here the CDR3 DNA reads TGCGCCAGCAGCCAAGGGAGAGGGTCCTACGAGCAGTACTTC.

Turning to this clone: The junction does not match germline at one end; this may be a read error. The CDR3 bases are TGTGCTAGCAGCTCCGGGACAGGGGCTGGAAACACCATATATTTT. Translated, it gives CASSSGTGAGNTIYF. The chain employs TRBV7-7 and TRBJ1-3, with 10 bases lining up with TRBD1. The CDR3 covers 15 residues. In germline, CDR1 is SSHAT, CDR2 FNYEAQ (reference sequence). Full variable domain (missing parts from reference TRBV7-7 and TRBJ1-3): GAGVSQSPRYKVTKRGQDVTLRCDPISSHATLYWYQQALGQGPEFLTYFNYEAQPDKSGLPSDRFSAERPEGSISTLTIQRTEQRDSAMYRCASSSGTGAGNTIYFGEGSWLTVV.

This clone was found a few times. The genes are TRBV7-9 and TRBJ2-7; weak D call: TRBD2 (5 bases). The germline CDR1 and CDR2 sequences are SEHNR and FQNEAQ (reference sequence). V was shortened by 6 bases and J by 0 bases, with 15 bases between the two germline ends. The CDR3 is 15 amino acids. The CDR3 loop reads CASSLRLGSSYEQYF. The CDR3 bases are TGTGCCAGCAGTCTCCGACTGGGGAGCTCCTACGAGCAGTACTTC.

The chain links TRBV19 to TRBJ2-6, with 9 positions matching TRBD1. Germline V gives CDR1 LNHDA, CDR2 SQIVND (reference sequence). The CDR3 contains 17 residues. J lost 2 bases, V lost 6 bases, and 8 bases had no gene match. The CDR3 DNA sequence: TGTGCCAGTAGCTCCGGGACAGGGTTCGCTGGGGCCAACGTCCTGACTTTC. Its protein is CASSSGTGFAGANVLTF.

This clone was detected only once. The chain carries TRBV4-2 and TRBJ2-1, with 7 nucleotides matching TRBD2. This CDR3 region has 16 residues. Germline CDR1 and CDR2: LGHNA and YNFKEQ. V lost 4 bases to trimming and J lost 4 bases; unmatched junction nucleotides: 10. The CDR3 nucleotides read TGTGCCAGCAGCCGCCAACGTGAACTAGCGTACAATGAGCAGTTCTTC. As protein: CASSRQRELAYNEQFF.

This chain's CDR3 is CASSLVGTSGSVTQYF. In DNA, the CDR3 is TGTGCCAGCAGCTTAGTCGGGACTAGCGGGAGTGTTACGCAGTATTTT. The chain has TRBV7-2 and TRBJ2-3; 14 bases line up with TRBD2. The germline CDR1 and CDR2 sequences are SGHTA and FQGNSA. This CDR3 is 16 amino acids long. V dropped 1 base and J dropped 8; count of bases not matched to a gene: 5.